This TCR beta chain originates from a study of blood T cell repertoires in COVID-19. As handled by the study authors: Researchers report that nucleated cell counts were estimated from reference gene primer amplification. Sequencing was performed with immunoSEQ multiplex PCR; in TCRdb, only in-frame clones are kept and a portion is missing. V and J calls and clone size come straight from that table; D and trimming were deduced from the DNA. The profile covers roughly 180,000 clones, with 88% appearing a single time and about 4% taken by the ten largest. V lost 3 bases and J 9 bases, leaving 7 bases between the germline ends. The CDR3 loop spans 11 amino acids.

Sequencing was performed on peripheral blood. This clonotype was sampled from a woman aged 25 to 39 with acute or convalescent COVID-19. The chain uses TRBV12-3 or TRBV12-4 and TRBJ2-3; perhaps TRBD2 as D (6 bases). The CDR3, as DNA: TGTGCCAGCAGTTTGCGGGAAACGCAGTATTTT. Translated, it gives CASSLRETQYF.